The 28 T cell receptor beta chains below come from one sample, sequenced in a study of beta chain features in type 1 diabetes (dated by TCRdb to between 2018 and 2020). The library was built by means of the immunoSEQ multiplex PCR assay. All of the isolated RNA was reverse transcribed with the High Capacity cDNA Reverse Transcription Kit, so expressed TCRB transcripts were sequenced. TCRdb took this table from immuneACCESS and kept in-frame rearrangements with V and J called. Such tables lack part of the clones; where checked against another copy, unresolved V genes explain under half of the gap, and the rest is unexplained. This sample comprises fewer than 250,000 clones, more than 65% of them detected only once. Around 0.05% of the sample comes from the top ten. Sequencing used naive CD4+ T cells from blood. This specimen's cell subset or site label, per the study, means: true naive CD4+ T cells. These receptor sequences come from a man aged 25 to 40 in good health.

The rearrangement uses TRBV18 and TRBJ2-5; D is unresolved. The ends were cut back, 0 bases at V and 1 base at J, with 6 bases in the middle. This CDR3 is 14 amino acids long. Germline loops: CDR1 KGHSH, CDR2 LQKENI. Here the CDR3 reads CASSPPTSQETQYF. DNA of the CDR3: TGTGCCAGCTCACCACCTACGTCCCAAGAGACCCAGTACTTC.

This sequence joins TRBV9 and TRBJ2-1; D might be TRBD2 (6 bases). Germline-derived CDR1 and CDR2 are SGDLS and YYNGEE. CDR3 length equals 14 residues. Trimming shortened V by 0 bases and J by 10 bases, and 14 bases separated the two germline ends. The CDR3 protein is CASSVAGSNGEQFF. In DNA form, the CDR3 reads TGTGCCAGCAGCGTAGCCGGGAGCAATGGCGAGCAGTTCTTC.

This clone was seen a few times. CDR3 DNA: TGTGCCAGCAGCTTAGAGACAGGGGGTAGCTACGAGCAGTACTTC. It translates to CASSLETGGSYEQYF. This chain uses TRBV11-2 with TRBJ2-7; 9 positions agree with TRBD1. The CDR3 spans 15 residues. V shed 0 bases, J shed 3 bases, and the junction held 3 bases outside the gene matches. Germline-derived CDR1 and CDR2 are SGHAT and FQNNGV.

The chain couples TRBV4-2 to TRBJ2-3, with 10 bases aligning to TRBD2. V shed 0 bases and J 1 base; nucleotides not matched to a gene: 10. The germline CDR1 and CDR2 sequences are LGHNA and YNFKEQ. The CDR3 extends over 19 amino acids. CDR3 nucleotides: TGTGCCAGCAGCCAAGAGGGACCAGGGACTAGCGAACGCACAGATACGCAGTATTTT. Protein sequence: CASSQEGPGTSERTDTQYF.

The chain uses TRBV7-6 and TRBJ2-5; 7 nucleotides line up with TRBD1. The CDR3 has 16 residues. Trimming took 1 base from V and 7 from J; bases not matched to a gene: 12. CDR1 is SGHVS, CDR2 FNYEAQ, per germline. CDR3 region: CASSLGTGPSVGTQYF. The CDR3, as DNA: TGTGCCAGCAGCTTAGGGACAGGTCCATCCGTAGGGACCCAGTACTTC.

The genes are TRBV29-1 and TRBJ2-7, with a tentative D call TRBD1 (5 bases). The CDR3 spans 11 residues. The V end was cut by 8 bases, the J end by 4 bases, with 12 bases between. Germline V gene lookup returns CDR1 SQVTM and CDR2 ANQGSEA. The CDR3 coding sequence is TGCAGCACAATCGACAGTTACGAGCAGTACTTC. Its translation: CSTIDSYEQYF.

The chain joins TRBV18 to TRBJ2-1; D possibly corresponds to TRBD2 (6 bases). The CDR3 has 17 residues. V lost 4 bases and J 3 bases, leaving 19 bases between the germline ends. CDR1 KGHSH and CDR2 LQKENI come from the germline V gene. CDR3 in amino acids: CASSRTPRGSSYNEQFF. CDR3 nucleotide sequence: TGTGCCAGCTCACGGACCCCCCGGGGGTCAAGCTACAATGAGCAGTTCTTC.

The chain is built from TRBV9 and TRBJ2-4; TRBD2 aligns across 10 bases. Germline CDR1 is SGDLS and CDR2 is YYNGEE. V gave up 4 bases and J gave up 9 bases; unmatched junction bases: 7. The CDR3 has 14 amino acids. CDR3 amino acids: CASSRAAGGSIQYF. Here the CDR3 DNA reads TGTGCCAGCAGCCGGGCAGCGGGAGGGAGCATTCAGTACTTC.

This chain uses TRBV30 with TRBJ2-2; D gene uncertain. The CDR3 has 12 amino acids. The V gene's germline CDR1 is GTSNPN and CDR2 SVGIG (reference sequence). V shed 4 bases and J shed 1 base, with 4 bases lying between them. The CDR3 bases are TGTGCCTGGATTGAGAACACCGGGGAGCTGTTTTTT. Its translation is CAWIENTGELFF. The entire variable domain, with the rest obtained from reference TRBV30 and TRBJ2-2, is as follows: SQTIHQWPATLVQPVGSPLSLECTVEGTSNPNLYWYRQAAGRGLQLLFYSVGIGQISSEVPQNLSASRPQDRQFILSSKKLLLSDSGFYLCAWIENTGELFFGEGSRLTVL.

The chain couples TRBV10-3 to TRBJ2-1, with 9 bases matching TRBD2. The CDR3 length is 15 residues. The V and J ends lost 2 bases and 6 bases, in that order; junction bases with no gene match: 5. Germline CDR1 ENHRY, CDR2 SYGVKD. As DNA, the CDR3 is TGTGCCATCAGTGAGGGGTTGACTAGCGGCAATGAGCAGTTCTTC. Translation gives CAISEGLTSGNEQFF.

The chain carries TRBV29-1 and TRBJ1-1; D is possibly TRBD1 (6 bases). Germline CDR1 SQVTM, CDR2 ANQGSEA. V dropped 4 bases and J dropped 1 base, with 10 bases sitting between them. This CDR3 contains 13 residues. This CDR3 is CSVAEQGNTEAFF. CDR3 sequence (DNA): TGCAGCGTTGCCGAACAGGGGAACACTGAAGCTTTCTTT.

This rearrangement joins TRBV29-1 to TRBJ2-7; the D call may be TRBD1 or TRBD2 (6 bases each). There are 13 residues in the CDR3. The germline V gene has CDR1 SQVTM and CDR2 ANQGSEA. The germline V and J ends were trimmed by 7 bases and 5 bases, with 18 bases remaining between them. The CDR3 is CSGTRGDPNEQYF. CDR3 in DNA: TGCAGCGGTACAAGGGGGGACCCTAACGAGCAGTACTTC.

This clone was recorded only once. Distinct nucleotide sequences in the sample also encode this CDR3. The CDR3 DNA sequence: TGTGCCATCAGTGAGTCGGGCCTAGCGGGAGATCAAGAGACCCAGTACTTC. Translating gives CAISESGLAGDQETQYF. The chain has TRBV10-3 and TRBJ2-5, with 10 positions matching TRBD2. The germline CDR1 and CDR2 sequences are ENHRY and SYGVKD. This CDR3 region has 17 residues. The V gene end was trimmed by 0 bases and the J gene end by 2 bases; junction bases not matched to a gene: 6.

The chain has TRBV29-1 and TRBJ1-2; D not resolved. CDR1 is SQVTM and CDR2 is ANQGSEA in the germline V gene. V gave up 4 bases and J gave up 2 bases, with 11 bases separating them. The CDR3 consists of 13 residues. CDR3 residues: CSVVTGINYGYTF. CDR3 DNA: TGCAGCGTTGTGACGGGGATCAACTATGGCTACACCTTC.

This clone was detected only once. The CDR3 DNA reads TGTGCCAGCAGTTCGCCGAGGGGACTAGCGGGAGTGGGCCTCCAAGAGACCCAGTACTTC. This gives the protein CASSSPRGLAGVGLQETQYF. The gene calls are TRBV28 and TRBJ2-5; 14 bases are shared with TRBD2. Germline CDR1 reads MDHEN; CDR2 reads SYDVKM. The CDR3 is made up of 20 amino acids. Trimming cost V 4 bases and J 1 base; bases outside gene matches: 14.

This clone has only a few counts. This chain links TRBV9 with TRBJ2-1; 13 bases agree with TRBD2. Germline CDR1 is SGDLS and CDR2 is YYNGEE. The CDR3 covers 15 residues. V dropped 6 bases and J dropped 7; count of bases not matched to a gene: 7. The CDR3 reads CASNLGTSGTNEQFF. CDR3 in DNA: TGTGCCAGCAACCTCGGGACTAGCGGGACGAATGAGCAGTTCTTC.

The CDR3 DNA is TGTGCCAGCAGCTCCGACGGGAGGGCCCATGAGCAGTTCTTC. It encodes CASSSDGRAHEQFF. The chain employs TRBV7-2 and TRBJ2-1, with 8 positions matching TRBD2. Trimming at V came to 4 bases and at J to 8 bases, leaving 7 bases not matched to a gene. Germline V gene sequence: CDR1 SGHTA, CDR2 FQGNSA. The CDR3 spans 14 residues.

The chain has TRBV1 and TRBJ2-6; the table's D gene call, TRBD1, was not cross checked with the DNA. TRBV1 is shown as a pseudogene. The CDR3 totals 16 residues. CDR3 residues: CTSINRCYSGANVLTF. In DNA, the CDR3 is TGCACCAGCATTAACAGGTGTTACTCTGGGGCCAACGTCCTGACTTTC.

V and J are TRBV28 and TRBJ2-3; 7 bases align to TRBD1. The CDR3 runs to 15 residues. V dropped 6 bases and J dropped 3; count of bases not matched to a gene: 9. The V gene's germline CDR1 is MDHEN and CDR2 SYDVKM. CDR3 region: CASSPGQHMTDTQYF. CDR3 in DNA: TGTGCCAGCAGCCCGGGACAGCATATGACAGATACGCAGTATTTT.

With regard to this clone: Other DNA sequences within the sample encode an identical CDR3. The chain combines TRBV29-1 with TRBJ1-1, with D possibly TRBD1 on 6 matching bases. V lost 4 bases to trimming and J lost 5 bases, with 11 bases between them. Looked up from germline, CDR1 is SQVTM and CDR2 is ANQGSEA. CDR3 length: 12 residues. CDR3 coding DNA: TGCAGCGTTGCCAGGGGTGGGACTGAAGCTTTCTTT. Translation: CSVARGGTEAFF.

This clone was observed a few times. V usage is TRBV30 and J usage is TRBJ1-2; D is unresolved. The germline CDR1 and CDR2 sequences are GTSNPN and SVGIG (reference sequence). CDR3 length: 15 amino acids. V shed 2 bases and J shed 3 bases, with 16 bases lying between them. CDR3 nucleotide sequence: TGTGCCTGGAGTACCCTCACGGGAGGGTACTATGGCTACACCTTC. It translates to CAWSTLTGGYYGYTF.

The DNA for the CDR3 is TGTGCCAGCACCCCATTAGGAGCCAAAAACATTCAGTACTTC. Encoded protein: CASTPLGAKNIQYF. V and J are TRBV11-2 and TRBJ2-4; no clear D gene. CDR1 is SGHAT and CDR2 is FQNNGV in the germline V gene. Trimming took 7 bases from V and 0 from J, leaving 10 bases between them. The CDR3 consists of 14 residues.

This clone was counted a few times. V usage is TRBV29-1 and J usage is TRBJ2-1, with TRBD2 matching 8 bases. J gave up 8 bases and V 8 bases, and 11 bases lay outside the gene matches. This CDR3 region has 13 residues. Per germline, CDR1 SQVTM and CDR2 ANQGSEA. The CDR3 spells CSTTSGSTDEQFF. The CDR3 bases are TGCAGCACAACGAGCGGGAGTACGGATGAGCAGTTCTTC.

The gene calls are TRBV29-1 and TRBJ2-4; D gene unclear. The ends were cut back, 3 bases at V and 4 bases at J, with 4 bases in the middle. Per the germline V gene, CDR1 is SQVTM and CDR2 is ANQGSEA. The CDR3 loop spans 11 amino acids. CDR3 coding DNA: TGCAGCGTTGACGTAAAAAACATTCAGTACTTC. Protein sequence: CSVDVKNIQYF.

This clone appeared a single time. The chain couples TRBV28 to TRBJ2-1; 11 bases agree with TRBD2. Germline V gene sequence: CDR1 MDHEN, CDR2 SYDVKM. The CDR3 spans 15 residues. V trimming: 10 bases; J trimming: 3 bases; junction bases outside the gene matches: 8. The CDR3 is CATRGTSGYYNEQFF. The CDR3 DNA follows: TGTGCCACTCGAGGGACTAGCGGATACTACAATGAGCAGTTCTTC.

This clone has only a few counts. This chain links TRBV5-1 with TRBJ2-7, with D possibly called TRBD1 or TRBD2 (5 bases each). The V end was cut by 4 bases, the J end by 3 bases, with 17 bases between. The CDR3 extends over 15 amino acids. From germline, CDR1 is SGHRS and CDR2 YFSETQ. In DNA form, the CDR3 reads TGCGCCAGCAGCCCTTCGGGATTGGGGCTCTACGAGCAGTACTTC. Translating gives CASSPSGLGLYEQYF.

This sequence joins TRBV29-1 and TRBJ2-1; D call uncertain. The V and J ends lost 3 bases and 4 bases respectively, with 10 bases between them. The CDR3 totals 13 residues. CDR1 is SQVTM, CDR2 ANQGSEA, per germline. CDR3 residues: CSVDLWQYNEQFF. Written as DNA, the CDR3 is TGCAGCGTTGATCTATGGCAGTACAATGAGCAGTTCTTC.

J is TRBJ1-2 and V is TRBV25-1, with D maybe TRBD1 (5 bases). Germline values: CDR1 MGHDK, CDR2 SYGVNS. This CDR3 is built from 12 residues. The ends were cut back, 6 bases at V and 4 bases at J, with 9 bases in the middle. The CDR3 sequence is CASRDISYGYTF. The CDR3 coding sequence is TGTGCCAGCAGGGACATCAGCTATGGCTACACCTTC.